Here is one T cell receptor (beta chain) with its context. Its specificity is unknown. This record comes from a study of neoadjuvant nivolumab and ipilimumab in lung cancer. Whole-study results and caveats: Only two of four nivolumab-treated tumors gained richness and clonality by surgery. A small number of samples were TCR sequenced.

TCRdb keeps only in-frame clones here, not all; method: immunoSEQ multiplex PCR. Among under 15,000 clones listed, 95% were seen once. This material consisted of peripheral blood, taken after neoadjuvant nivolumab, alone or with ipilimumab, at or shortly before surgery. This receptor was taken from an adult with non-small cell lung cancer.

CDR3 bases: TGTGCCAGCAGCTCGGGCGTACGTGCCTCCATGGAGACCCAGTACTTC. Protein product: CASSSGVRASMETQYF. The chain links TRBV7-8 to TRBJ2-5, with D unclear. From germline, CDR1 is SGHVS and CDR2 FQNEAQ. This CDR3 has 16 residues. V was trimmed by 4 bases and J by 5 bases, leaving 20 bases between them.